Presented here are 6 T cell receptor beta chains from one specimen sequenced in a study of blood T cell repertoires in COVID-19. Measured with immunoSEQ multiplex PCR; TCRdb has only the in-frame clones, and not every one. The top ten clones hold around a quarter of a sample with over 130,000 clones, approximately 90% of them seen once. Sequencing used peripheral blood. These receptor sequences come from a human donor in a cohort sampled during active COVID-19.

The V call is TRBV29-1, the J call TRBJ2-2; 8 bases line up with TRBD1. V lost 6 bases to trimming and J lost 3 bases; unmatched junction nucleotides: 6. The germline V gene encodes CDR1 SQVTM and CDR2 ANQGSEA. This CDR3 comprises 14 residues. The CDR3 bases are TGCAGCGTGTCGGACAGGGCCGACACCGGGGAGCTGTTTTTT. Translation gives CSVSDRADTGELFF.

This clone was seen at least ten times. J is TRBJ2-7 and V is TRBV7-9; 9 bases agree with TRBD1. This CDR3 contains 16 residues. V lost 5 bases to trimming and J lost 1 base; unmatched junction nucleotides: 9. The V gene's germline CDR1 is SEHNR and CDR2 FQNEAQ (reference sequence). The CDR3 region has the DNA TGTGCCAGCAGCCCAGTAGTTGGGACAGGGTCCTACGAGCAGTACTTC. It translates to CASSPVVGTGSYEQYF.

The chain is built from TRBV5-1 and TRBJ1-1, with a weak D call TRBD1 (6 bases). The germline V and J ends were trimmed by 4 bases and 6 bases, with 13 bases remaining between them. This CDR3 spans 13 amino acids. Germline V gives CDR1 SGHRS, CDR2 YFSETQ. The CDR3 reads CASSPGTGPEAFF. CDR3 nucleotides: TGCGCCAGCAGCCCGGGCACAGGGCCTGAAGCTTTCTTT.

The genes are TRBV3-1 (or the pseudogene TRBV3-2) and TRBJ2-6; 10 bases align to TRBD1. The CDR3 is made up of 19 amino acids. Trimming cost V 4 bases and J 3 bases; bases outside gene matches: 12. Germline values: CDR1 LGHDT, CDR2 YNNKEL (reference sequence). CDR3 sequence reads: CASSRMGQGLLGGANVLTF. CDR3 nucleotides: TGTGCCAGCAGCCGGATGGGACAGGGGTTATTGGGTGGGGCCAACGTCCTGACTTTC.

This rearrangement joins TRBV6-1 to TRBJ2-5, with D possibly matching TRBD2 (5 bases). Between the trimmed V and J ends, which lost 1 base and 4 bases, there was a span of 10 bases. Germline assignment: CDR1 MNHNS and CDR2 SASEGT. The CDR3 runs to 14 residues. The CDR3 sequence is CASSEGAVGETQYF. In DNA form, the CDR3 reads TGTGCCAGCAGTGAAGGAGCGGTGGGAGAGACCCAGTACTTC.

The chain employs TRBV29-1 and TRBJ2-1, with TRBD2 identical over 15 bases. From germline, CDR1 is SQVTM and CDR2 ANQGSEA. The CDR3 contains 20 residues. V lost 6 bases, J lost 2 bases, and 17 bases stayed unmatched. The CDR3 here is CSVDGLAGGPMVRTYNEQFF. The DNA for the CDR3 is TGCAGCGTGGACGGACTAGCGGGGGGGCCGATGGTGCGGACCTACAATGAGCAGTTCTTC.